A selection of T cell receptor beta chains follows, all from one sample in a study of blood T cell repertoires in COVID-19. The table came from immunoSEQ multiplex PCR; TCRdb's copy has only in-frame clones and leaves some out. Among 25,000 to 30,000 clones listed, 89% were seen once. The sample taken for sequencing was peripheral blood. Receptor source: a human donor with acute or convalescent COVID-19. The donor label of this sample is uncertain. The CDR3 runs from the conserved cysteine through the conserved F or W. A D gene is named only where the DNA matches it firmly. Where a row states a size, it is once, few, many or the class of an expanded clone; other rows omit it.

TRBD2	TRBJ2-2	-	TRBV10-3	CAIRKSGTSGGWMSGELFF	TGTGCCATCAGAAAATCCGGGACTAGCGGGGGGTGGATGTCCGGGGAGCTGTTTTTT
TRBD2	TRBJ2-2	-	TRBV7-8	CASSVLPGGSTNTGELFF	TGTGCCAGCAGCGTTCTTCCGGGCGGGAGTACGAACACCGGGGAGCTGTTTTTT
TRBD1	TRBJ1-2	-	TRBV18	CASSPSTGGVYGYTF	TGTGCCAGCTCACCGTCGACAGGGGGCGTCTATGGCTACACCTTC
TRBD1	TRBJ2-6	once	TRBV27	CASSLSPGQVSSGANVLTF	TGTGCCAGCAGTTTGTCACCGGGACAGGTGAGCTCTGGGGCCAACGTCCTGACTTTC
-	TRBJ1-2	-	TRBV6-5	CASSYGQGGHYTF	TGTGCCAGCAGTTACGGGCAGGGTGGCCACTACACCTTC
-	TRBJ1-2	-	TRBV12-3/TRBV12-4	CASRLQGNYGYTF	TGTGCCAGCAGGCTCCAGGGTAACTATGGCTACACCTTC
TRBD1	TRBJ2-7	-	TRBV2	CASPTGTGALEQYF	TGTGCCAGCCCCACCGGGACAGGGGCACTCGAGCAGTACTTC
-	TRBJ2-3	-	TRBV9	CASQGASMTDTQYF	TGTGCCAGTCAAGGGGCAAGCATGACAGATACGCAGTATTTT
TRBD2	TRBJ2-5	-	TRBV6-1	CASSEVAGRGRRETQYF	TGTGCCAGCAGTGAAGTAGCCGGGCGGGGGAGGAGAGAGACCCAGTACTTC
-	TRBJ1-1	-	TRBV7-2	CASSTPRTEAFF	TGTGCCAGCAGCACTCCGCGGACTGAAGCTTTCTTT
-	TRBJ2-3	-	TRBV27	CASSFAGSTQYF	TGTGCCAGCAGTTTTGCAGGCTCTACGCAGTATTTT
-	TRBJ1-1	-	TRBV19	CASSMGLGRTEAFF	TGTGCCAGTAGTATGGGGCTAGGGCGGACTGAAGCTTTCTTT
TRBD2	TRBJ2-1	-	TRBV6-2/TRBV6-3	CASSLRAGYWVEQFF	TGTGCCAGCAGCCTACGAGCGGGGTATTGGGTTGAGCAGTTCTTC
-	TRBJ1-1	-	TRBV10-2	CASSESWGSGTEAFF	TGCGCCAGCAGTGAGTCCTGGGGCTCGGGCACTGAAGCTTTCTTT
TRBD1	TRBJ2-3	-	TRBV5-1	CASSLNTGGSTDTQYF	TGCGCCAGCAGCTTAAATACAGGGGGTAGTACAGATACGCAGTATTTT
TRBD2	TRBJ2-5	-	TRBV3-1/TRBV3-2	CASSHSAGGPTQYF	TGTGCCAGCAGCCATTCAGCGGGAGGGCCAACCCAGTACTTC
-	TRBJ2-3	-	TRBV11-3	CASSLGRGLSSTDTQYF	TGTGCCAGCAGCTTAGGGCGGGGGCTTTCCAGCACAGATACGCAGTATTTT
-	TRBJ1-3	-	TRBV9	CASSVGVPGVTSGNTIYF	TGTGCCAGCAGCGTAGGAGTTCCAGGGGTCACCTCTGGAAACACCATATATTTT
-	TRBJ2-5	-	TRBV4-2	CASSPSPDQETQYF	TGTGCCAGCAGCCCCTCCCCAGACCAAGAGACCCAGTACTTC
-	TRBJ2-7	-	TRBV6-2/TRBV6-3	CASSTGTFSYEQYF	TGTGCCAGCAGTACCGGGACATTTTCCTACGAGCAGTACTTC
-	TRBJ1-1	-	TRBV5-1	CASSSQTNTEAFF	TGCGCCAGCAGCTCCCAGACAAACACTGAAGCTTTCTTT
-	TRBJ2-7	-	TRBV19	CASSIERGSAEQYF	TGTGCCAGTAGTATAGAAAGAGGGTCCGCCGAGCAGTACTTC
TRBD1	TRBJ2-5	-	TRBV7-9	CASSLGHDREGTQYF	TGTGCCAGCAGCTTAGGGCACGACAGGGAAGGGACCCAGTACTTC
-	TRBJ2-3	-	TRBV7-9	CASSSEVGSGTQYF	TGTGCCAGCAGCTCGGAGGTCGGGTCCGGTACGCAGTATTTT
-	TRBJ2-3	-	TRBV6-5	CASRLQGGTDTQYF	TGTGCCAGCAGGTTACAGGGAGGGACAGATACGCAGTATTTT
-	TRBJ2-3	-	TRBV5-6	CASSLVRGTDTQYF	TGTGCCAGCAGCTTGGTCAGGGGAACAGATACGCAGTATTTT
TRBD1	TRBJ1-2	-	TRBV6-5	CASSRDRGQGGYTF	TGTGCCAGCAGCCGGGACAGGGGGCAGGGGGGCTACACCTTC
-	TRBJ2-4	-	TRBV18	CASSPAGDIQYF	TGTGCCAGCTCACCAGCCGGGGACATTCAGTACTTC
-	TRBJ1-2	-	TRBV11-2	CASSPLRTNYGYTF	TGTGCCAGCAGCCCACTACGTACTAACTATGGCTACACCTTC
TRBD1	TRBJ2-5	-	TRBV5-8	CASSATGGQETQYF	TGTGCCAGCAGCGCGACAGGGGGCCAAGAGACCCAGTACTTC
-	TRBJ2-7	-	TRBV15	CATSRVRGGNSYEQYF	TGTGCCACCAGCAGAGTGAGGGGGGGAAACTCCTACGAGCAGTACTTC
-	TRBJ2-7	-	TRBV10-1	CASSARGRDYEQYF	TGCGCCAGCAGTGCCCGGGGTAGGGATTACGAGCAGTACTTC
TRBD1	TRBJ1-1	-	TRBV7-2	CASSFRTGHSTMNTEAFF	TGTGCCAGCAGCTTCCGGACAGGCCATTCCACCATGAACACTGAAGCTTTCTTT
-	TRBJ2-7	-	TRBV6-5	CASSYYGTNTYEQYF	TGTGCCAGCAGTTACTACGGGACAAACACCTACGAGCAGTACTTC
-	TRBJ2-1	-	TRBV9	CASSKLPISSYNEQFF	TGTGCCAGCAGCAAGCTACCGATTAGCTCCTACAATGAGCAGTTCTTC